The clone carrying this T cell receptor (beta chain) was seen a handful of times. The authors extracted RNA and reverse transcribed it into cDNA as the sequencing template. Data came from immunoSEQ multiplex PCR; TCRdb stores just in-frame clones and leaves some out. The table lists about 120,000 clones, more than 40% of them singletons. This record comes from a study of CD8+ T cells in alopecia areata. About the study: Percentage of affected scalp area was the basis on which treated patients' severity was scored.

The CDR3 consists of 16 residues. V shed 1 base and J 7 bases; nucleotides not matched to a gene: 9. Germline CDR1 and CDR2: MDHEN and SYDVKM. Treatment given: oral pan-JAK inhibitor, 5-10 mg twice daily. Source: CD4+ T cells sorted from blood, taken at week 4, from a patient treated with tofacitinib. This chain connects TRBV28 to TRBJ1-2; 10 bases agree with TRBD1. The origin of this receptor is a human donor with alopecia areata. CDR3 region: CASSLSLGTGERGYTF. The CDR3 region has the DNA TGTGCCAGCAGTTTATCCCTCGGGACAGGGGAGCGTGGCTACACCTTC.